What follows describes a single TCR beta chain. The antigen is undetermined. Germline loops: CDR1 SGHRS, CDR2 YFSETQ. The CDR3 covers 13 residues. Trimming removed 2 bases at V and 4 bases at J, with 10 bases between. This specimen belongs to a study of cytomegalovirus exposure and HLA in healthy donors. Findings of the study overall: Other equally common chains were less clonally expanded than HLA-associated TCR beta chains, a later analysis showed. The study designated 164 TCR beta chains cytomegalovirus-associated. Analyses of presence and absence presupposed an approximately uniform sequencing depth across donors. Later analysis demonstrated an association between a missense DCLRE1C variant and TCR beta V- and J-gene trimming.

The PCR had 60 Vbeta and 13 Jbeta primers. Only in-frame clones appear in the TCRdb table, and some are missing; sequencing was by immunoSEQ multiplex PCR. The table records 90,000 to 150,000 clones, roughly 78% of them present only once. The chain is built from TRBV5-1 and TRBJ2-7; D call uncertain. Sequenced input: PBMCs. The sequence derives from a woman between 25 and 40 years old in good health and CMV-seropositive. The CDR3 DNA reads TGCGCCAGCAGCTTTGCAGGCCAGTACGAGCAGTACTTC. Translation gives CASSFAGQYEQYF.